This T cell receptor (beta chain) originates from a study of cytomegalovirus exposure and HLA in healthy donors. Study observations and caveats: Cytomegalovirus status was reportedly diagnosed by the classifier with high specificity and sensitivity. TRBV6-2, TRBV6-3 and other indistinguishable V segments were excluded. Rarity characterized most TCR sequences, yet some public TCRs appeared in many donors. TCR beta V- and J-gene trimming was later associated with a missense DCLRE1C variant.

The PCR had 60 Vbeta and 13 Jbeta primers. Sequencing used immunoSEQ multiplex PCR; TCRdb keeps in-frame clones, though not all of them. Here the sample spans some 150,000 clones, 64% being singletons. Trimming shortened V by 2 bases and J by 8 bases, and 16 bases separated the two germline ends. The CDR3 length is 14 residues. The V gene's germline CDR1 is SGHDT and CDR2 YYEEEE. With respect to this clone: Its antigen is currently unknown.

The sequenced material came from PBMCs. The TCR comes from a woman under 40 in good health and CMV-seropositive. The chain recombines TRBV5-6 with TRBJ1-2; maybe TRBD1 (6 bases). DNA for the CDR3: TGTGCCAGCAGCTTACAGGGTGGTTTGGAGGGCTACACCTTC. This sequence encodes CASSLQGGLEGYTF.